This TCR beta chain was documented in a study of blood T cell repertoires in COVID-19. Study background: Both acute and convalescent COVID-19 samples were obtained from the United States, Italy and Spain.

The trim removed 4 bases at V and 0 bases at J, leaving 4 bases unmatched. Per germline, CDR1 SNHLY and CDR2 FYNNEI. The CDR3 is 16 amino acids. With respect to this clone: This sample includes further DNA sequences coding for the same CDR3.

Original methodology: Reference gene primer amplification in the assay estimated nucleated cell counts. The data were produced by immunoSEQ multiplex PCR, yet TCRdb's version contains in-frame clones alone and is incomplete. V and J calls and clone size are copied from that table; D and trimming were computed from the DNA. The profile shows 100,000 to 150,000 clones, more than 75% of them singletons. The origin of this receptor is a woman aged 65 to 85 with COVID-19, enrolled during active disease. Sequencing was performed on peripheral blood. The chain joins TRBV2 to TRBJ2-5; TRBD1 aligns across 11 bases. CDR3 residues: CASSGTGGFYQETQYF. CDR3 DNA: TGTGCCAGCAGTGGGACAGGGGGCTTTTACCAAGAGACCCAGTACTTC.